The entry below describes one T cell receptor beta chain. This clonotype was observed a few times. There is no known antigen for this receptor. Base qualities were left out, and no much larger clone turns up one base away. The data were taken from a study of T cell repertoires in cytomegalovirus infection (dated by TCRdb to between 2018 and 2021). Concerning the study at large: Donor HLA type was relevant to the analysis, because carriage of CMV infection together with the matching HLA type was indicated by public TCR beta signatures.

The instrument was an Illumina HiSeq 1500. TCRdb applied fastp at Q25 and MiXCR to the public reads, then kept only in-frame beta chains. Rows are combined by CDR3 protein, so each entry shows the most common genes and DNA. Here the sample has about 68,000 distinct CDR3 sequences; 20% to 25% occur a single time. The ten largest clones take up 79% of the sample. The research as a whole found: In both this cohort and an independent cohort of 350 or so donors, the cumulative frequency of public TCR beta family members distinguished carriers of CMV infection plus the relevant HLA type. The ex vivo response was dominated by HLA-C-restricted CMV-specific TCR beta clonotypes, which also provided the single most frequent clonotype in two of eight donors.

V is clipped by 8 bases and J by 2 bases, and the sequence between their germline boundaries is 18 bases long. From cysteine to phenylalanine, the CDR3 is 15 amino acids long. Left in the record is the CDR3 DNA by itself, 45 bases read in frame from the first base. CDR1 SNHLY and CDR2 FYNNEI are derived from the germline V gene. Recombination connected TRBV2 to TRBJ1-2, with the D gene not confidently named. Material for sequencing was PBMCs, sequenced either directly or after in vitro stimulation (not recorded which). The receptor comes from a human donor in good health (CMV status not recorded). Some clones in this sample may be carry-over from other donors' samples. The DNA sequence is as follows: TGTGCCAGCGGCGTAGTGGGGAACCAGAACTATGGCTACACCTTC. Translated, it reads CASGVVGNQNYGYTF.